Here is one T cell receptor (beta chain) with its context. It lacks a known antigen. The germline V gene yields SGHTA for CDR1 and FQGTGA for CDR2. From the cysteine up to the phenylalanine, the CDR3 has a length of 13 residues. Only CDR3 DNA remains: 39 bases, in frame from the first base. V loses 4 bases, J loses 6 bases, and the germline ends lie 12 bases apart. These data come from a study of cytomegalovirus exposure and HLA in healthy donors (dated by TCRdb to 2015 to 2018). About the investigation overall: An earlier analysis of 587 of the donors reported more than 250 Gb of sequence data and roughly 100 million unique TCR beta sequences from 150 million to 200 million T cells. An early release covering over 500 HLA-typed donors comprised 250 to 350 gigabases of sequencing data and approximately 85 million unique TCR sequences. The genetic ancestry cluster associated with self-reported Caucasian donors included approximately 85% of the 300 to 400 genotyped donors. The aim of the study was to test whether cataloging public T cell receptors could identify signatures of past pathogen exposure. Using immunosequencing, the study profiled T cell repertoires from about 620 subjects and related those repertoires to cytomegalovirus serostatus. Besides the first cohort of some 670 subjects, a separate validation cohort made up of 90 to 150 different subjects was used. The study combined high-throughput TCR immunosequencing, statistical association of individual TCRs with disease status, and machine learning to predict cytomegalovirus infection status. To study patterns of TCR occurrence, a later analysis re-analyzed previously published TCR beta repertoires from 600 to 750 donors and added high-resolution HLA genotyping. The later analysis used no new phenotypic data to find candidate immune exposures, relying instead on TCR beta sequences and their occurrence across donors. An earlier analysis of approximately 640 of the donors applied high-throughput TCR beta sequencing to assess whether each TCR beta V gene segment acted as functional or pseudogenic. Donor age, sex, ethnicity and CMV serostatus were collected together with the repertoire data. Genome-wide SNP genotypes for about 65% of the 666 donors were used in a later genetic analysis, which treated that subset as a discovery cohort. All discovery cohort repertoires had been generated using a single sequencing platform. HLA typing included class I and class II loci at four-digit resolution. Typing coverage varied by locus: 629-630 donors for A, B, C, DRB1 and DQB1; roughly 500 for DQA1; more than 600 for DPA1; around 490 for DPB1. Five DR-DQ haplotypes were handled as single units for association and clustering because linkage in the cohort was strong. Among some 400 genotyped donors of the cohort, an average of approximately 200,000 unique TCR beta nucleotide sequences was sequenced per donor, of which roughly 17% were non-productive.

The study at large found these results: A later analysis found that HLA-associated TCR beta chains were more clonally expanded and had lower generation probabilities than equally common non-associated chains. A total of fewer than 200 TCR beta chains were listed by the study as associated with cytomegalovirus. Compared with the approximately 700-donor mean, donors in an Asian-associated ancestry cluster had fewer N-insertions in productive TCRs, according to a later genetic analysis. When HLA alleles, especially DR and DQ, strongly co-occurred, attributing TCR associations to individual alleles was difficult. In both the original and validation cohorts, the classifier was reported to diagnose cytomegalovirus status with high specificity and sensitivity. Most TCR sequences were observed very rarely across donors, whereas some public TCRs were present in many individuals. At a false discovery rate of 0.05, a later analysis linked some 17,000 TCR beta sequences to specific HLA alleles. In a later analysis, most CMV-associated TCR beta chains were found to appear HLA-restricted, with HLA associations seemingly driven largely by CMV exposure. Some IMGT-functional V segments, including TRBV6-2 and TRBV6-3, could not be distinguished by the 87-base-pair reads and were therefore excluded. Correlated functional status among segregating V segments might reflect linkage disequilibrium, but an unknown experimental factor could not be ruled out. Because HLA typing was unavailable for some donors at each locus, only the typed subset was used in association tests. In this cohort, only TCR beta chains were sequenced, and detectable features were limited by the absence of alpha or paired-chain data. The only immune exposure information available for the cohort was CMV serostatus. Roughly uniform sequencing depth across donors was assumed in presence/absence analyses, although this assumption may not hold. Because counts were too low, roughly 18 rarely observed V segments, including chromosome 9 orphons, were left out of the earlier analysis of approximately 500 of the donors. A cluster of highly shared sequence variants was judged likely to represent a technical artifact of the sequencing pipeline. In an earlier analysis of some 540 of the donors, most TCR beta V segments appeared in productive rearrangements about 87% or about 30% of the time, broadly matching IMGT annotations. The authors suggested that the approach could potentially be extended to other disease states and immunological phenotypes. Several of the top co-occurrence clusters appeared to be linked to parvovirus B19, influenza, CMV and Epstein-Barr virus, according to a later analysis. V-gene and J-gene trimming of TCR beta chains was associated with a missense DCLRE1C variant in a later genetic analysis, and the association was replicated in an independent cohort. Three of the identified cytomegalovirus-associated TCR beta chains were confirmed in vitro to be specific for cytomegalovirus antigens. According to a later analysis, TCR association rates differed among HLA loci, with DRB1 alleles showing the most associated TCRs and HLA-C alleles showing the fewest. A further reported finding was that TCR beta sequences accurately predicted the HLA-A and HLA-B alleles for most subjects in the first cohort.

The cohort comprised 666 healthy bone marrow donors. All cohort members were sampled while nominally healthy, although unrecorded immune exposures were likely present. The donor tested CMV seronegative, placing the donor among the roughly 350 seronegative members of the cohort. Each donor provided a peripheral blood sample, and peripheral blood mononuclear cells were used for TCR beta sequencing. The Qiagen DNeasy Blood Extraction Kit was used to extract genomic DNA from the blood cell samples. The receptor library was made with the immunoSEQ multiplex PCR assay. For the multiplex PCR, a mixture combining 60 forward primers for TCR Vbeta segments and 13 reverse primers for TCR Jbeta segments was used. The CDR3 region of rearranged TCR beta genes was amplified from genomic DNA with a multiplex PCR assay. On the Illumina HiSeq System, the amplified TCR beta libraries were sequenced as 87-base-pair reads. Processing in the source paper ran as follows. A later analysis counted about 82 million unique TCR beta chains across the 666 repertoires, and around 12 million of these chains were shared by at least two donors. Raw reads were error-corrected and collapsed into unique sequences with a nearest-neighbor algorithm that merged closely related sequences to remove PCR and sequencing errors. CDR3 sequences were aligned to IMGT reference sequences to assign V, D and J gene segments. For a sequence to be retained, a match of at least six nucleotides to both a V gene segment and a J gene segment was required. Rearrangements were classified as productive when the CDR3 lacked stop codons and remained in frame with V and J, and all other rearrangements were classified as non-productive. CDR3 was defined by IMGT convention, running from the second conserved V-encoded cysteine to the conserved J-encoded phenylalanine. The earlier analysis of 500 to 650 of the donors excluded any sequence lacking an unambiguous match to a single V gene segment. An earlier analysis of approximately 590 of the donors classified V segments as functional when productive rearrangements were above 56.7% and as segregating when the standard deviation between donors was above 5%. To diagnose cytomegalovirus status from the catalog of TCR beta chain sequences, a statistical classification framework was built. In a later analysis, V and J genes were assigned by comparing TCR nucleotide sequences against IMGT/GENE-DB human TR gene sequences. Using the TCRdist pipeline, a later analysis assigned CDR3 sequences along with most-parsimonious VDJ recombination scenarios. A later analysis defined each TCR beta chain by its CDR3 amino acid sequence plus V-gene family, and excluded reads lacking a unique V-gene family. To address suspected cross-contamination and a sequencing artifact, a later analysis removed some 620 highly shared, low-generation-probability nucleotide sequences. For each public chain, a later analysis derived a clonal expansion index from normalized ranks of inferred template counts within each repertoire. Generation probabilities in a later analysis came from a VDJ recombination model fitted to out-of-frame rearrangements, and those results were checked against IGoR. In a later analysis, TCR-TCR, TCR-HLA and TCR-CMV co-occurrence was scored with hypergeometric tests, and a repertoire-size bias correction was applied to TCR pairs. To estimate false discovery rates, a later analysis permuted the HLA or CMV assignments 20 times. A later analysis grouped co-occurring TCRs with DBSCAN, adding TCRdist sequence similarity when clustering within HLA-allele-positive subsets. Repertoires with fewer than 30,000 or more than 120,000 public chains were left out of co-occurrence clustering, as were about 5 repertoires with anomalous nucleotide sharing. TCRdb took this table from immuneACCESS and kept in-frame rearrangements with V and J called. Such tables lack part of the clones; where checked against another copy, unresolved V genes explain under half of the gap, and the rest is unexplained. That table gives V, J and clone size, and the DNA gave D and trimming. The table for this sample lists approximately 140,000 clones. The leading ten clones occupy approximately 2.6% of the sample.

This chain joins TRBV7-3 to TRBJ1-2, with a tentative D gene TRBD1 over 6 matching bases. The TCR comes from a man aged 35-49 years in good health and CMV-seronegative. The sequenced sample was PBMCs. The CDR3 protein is CASSSRGSDGYTF. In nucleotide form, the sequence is TGTGCCAGCAGCTCCAGGGGTTCGGATGGCTACACCTTC.